This TCR delta chain was found in a study of DNA immune sequencing with unique molecular identifiers (dated by TCRdb to the early 2020s). Background for the entire study: Using immunomagnetic cell separation, gammadelta T cells were enriched from buffy coats, and the genomic DNA of these cells was sequenced. Fluorescence-activated cell sorting was used to enrich gammadelta T cells from PBMC of about 11 healthy individuals. To compare enriched with non-enriched material, approximately 99 ng of enriched gammadelta T-cell DNA and 0.8 to 1 ug of non-enriched PBMC DNA were sequenced. An ultrasensitive DNA-based TRD repertoire sequencing method using PCR-introduced unique molecular identifiers was developed and validated in the study. Validation of the sequencing method was done both on synthetic reference molecules and on blood samples taken from healthy individuals. All donors were healthy people, and more than nine of the donors were profiled using sorted gammadelta T cells from peripheral blood.

CDR3 length: 19 amino acids, cysteine to phenylalanine. This entry keeps only the CDR3 DNA: 57 bases, framed from base 1. CDR1 and CDR2 (GEAIGNYY, EKD) derive from the germline V gene. Libraries came from multiplex PCR. A 32-plex assay with primers for all 8 TRDV and 4 TRDJ genes covering the CDR3 was used to amplify genomic DNA. A 12-nucleotide UMI was attached over about 3 barcoding PCR cycles, and a second PCR was then run with Illumina adapter primers. AMPure XP beads were used for library purification, and library quality was checked on a Fragment Analyzer with the HS NGS Fragment kit. Sequencing used an Illumina MiniSeq mid-output kit with roughly 22% PhiX and 150 cycles of paired-end reads. The authors processed their data as follows. MIGEC version 1.2.9 was used to process reads, grouping reads by UMI and building error-corrected consensus sequences. For post-processing, modified scripts from VDJtools version 1.2.1 were used together with the tcR R package. TCRdb called clones from the public reads with CATT, and repeated DNA sequences were later combined into one row. TCRdb's processing, not the authors' own work, is the source of the V and J calls. This sample gives 4,800 or so delta-chain clones in total; approximately 11% of them show up just once. The leading ten clones occupy 53% of the sample.

Findings and caveats that apply to the study as a whole: The primer-based approach cannot detect novel TRD sequences that are not targeted by the primers. TRD repertoire diversity differed among healthy donors, and several donors were highly oligoclonal, with the top 5 clonotypes making up more than half of productive molecules. Among clonotypes from healthy donors, the most common TRD rearrangement was TRDV2 paired with TRDJ1.

This clone has just a few counts. There is no known antigen for this receptor. This DNA's translation differs at residue 14 from TCRdb's protein, which comes from a much larger clone; a read error is likely, and the protein shown is translated from the DNA. This clonotype originated in a human donor in good health. Recombination joined TRDV2 with TRDJ3; 8 of the junction bases match TRDD3. Material for sequencing was gamma-delta T cells enriched from blood buffy coat, or unenriched PBMCs (not recorded which). The CDR3 protein: CACDTAAGGVTWDNRQMFF. The DNA sequence follows: TGTGCCTGTGACACCGCAGCTGGGGGAGTTACCTGGGACAACCGACAGATGTTTTTC.